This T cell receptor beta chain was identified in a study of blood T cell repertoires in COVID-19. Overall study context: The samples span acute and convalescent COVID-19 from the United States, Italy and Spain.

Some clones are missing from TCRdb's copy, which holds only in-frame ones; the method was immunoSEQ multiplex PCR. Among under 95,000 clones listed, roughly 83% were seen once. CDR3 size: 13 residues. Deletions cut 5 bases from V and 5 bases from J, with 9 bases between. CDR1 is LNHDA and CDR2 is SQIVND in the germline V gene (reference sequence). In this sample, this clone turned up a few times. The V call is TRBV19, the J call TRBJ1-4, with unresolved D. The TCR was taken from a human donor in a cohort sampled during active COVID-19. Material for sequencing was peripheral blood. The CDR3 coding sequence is TGTGCCAGTAGTCCCCGTAGCAATGAAAAACTGTTTTTT. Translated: CASSPRSNEKLFF.